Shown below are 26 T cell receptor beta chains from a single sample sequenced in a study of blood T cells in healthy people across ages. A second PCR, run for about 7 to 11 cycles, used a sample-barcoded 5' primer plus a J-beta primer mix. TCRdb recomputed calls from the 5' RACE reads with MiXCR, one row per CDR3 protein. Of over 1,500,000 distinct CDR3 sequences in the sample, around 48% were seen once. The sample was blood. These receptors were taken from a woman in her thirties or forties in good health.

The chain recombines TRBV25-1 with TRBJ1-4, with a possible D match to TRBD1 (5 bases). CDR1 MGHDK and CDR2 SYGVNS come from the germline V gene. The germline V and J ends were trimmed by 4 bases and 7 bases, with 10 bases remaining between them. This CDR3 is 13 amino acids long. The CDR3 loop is CASSASGSEKLFF. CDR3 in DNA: TGTGCCAGCAGTGCCTCAGGGAGTGAAAAACTGTTTTTT.

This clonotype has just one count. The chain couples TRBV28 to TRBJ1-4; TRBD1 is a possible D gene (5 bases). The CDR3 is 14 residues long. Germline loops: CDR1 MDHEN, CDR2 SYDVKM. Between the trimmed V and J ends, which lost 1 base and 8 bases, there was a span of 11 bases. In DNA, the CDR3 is TGTGCCAGCAGTTTATCTGCAGGGATAGAAAAACTGTTTTTT. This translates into CASSLSAGIEKLFF.

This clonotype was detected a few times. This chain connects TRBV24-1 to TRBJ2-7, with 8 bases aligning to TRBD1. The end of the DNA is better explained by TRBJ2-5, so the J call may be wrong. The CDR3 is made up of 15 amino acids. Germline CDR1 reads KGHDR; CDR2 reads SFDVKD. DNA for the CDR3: TGTGCCACCAGTGACTCGGACAGGGCCCTAGGGACCCAGTACTTC. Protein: CATSDSDRALGTQYF.

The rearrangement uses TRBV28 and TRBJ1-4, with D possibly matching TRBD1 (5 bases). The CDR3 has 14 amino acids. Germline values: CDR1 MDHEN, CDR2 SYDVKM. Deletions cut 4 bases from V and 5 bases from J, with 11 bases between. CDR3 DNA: TGTGCCAGCAGTTCCGGGACGGAGAATGAAAAACTGTTTTTT. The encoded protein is CASSSGTENEKLFF.

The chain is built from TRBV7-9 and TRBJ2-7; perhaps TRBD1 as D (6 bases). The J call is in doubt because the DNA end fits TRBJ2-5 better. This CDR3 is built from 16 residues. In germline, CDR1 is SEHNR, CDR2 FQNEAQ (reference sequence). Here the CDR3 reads CASSSFRTGSWETQYF. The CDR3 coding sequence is TGTGCCAGCAGCTCCTTCCGAACAGGGTCCTGGGAGACCCAGTACTTC.

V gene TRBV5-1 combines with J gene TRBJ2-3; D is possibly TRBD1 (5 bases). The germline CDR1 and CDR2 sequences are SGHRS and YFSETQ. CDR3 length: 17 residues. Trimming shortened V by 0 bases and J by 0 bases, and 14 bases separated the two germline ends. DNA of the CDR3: TGCGCCAGCAGCTTGGTAGGGGCGGCGTCTAGCACAGATACGCAGTATTTT. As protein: CASSLVGAASSTDTQYF.

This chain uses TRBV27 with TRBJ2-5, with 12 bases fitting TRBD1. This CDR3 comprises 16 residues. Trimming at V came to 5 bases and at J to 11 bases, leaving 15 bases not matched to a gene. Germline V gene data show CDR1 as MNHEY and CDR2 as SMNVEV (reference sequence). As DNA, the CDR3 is TGTGCCAGCAGTCACCCCGGGACAGGGGGCTTTTGGGAGCAGTACTTC. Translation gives CASSHPGTGGFWEQYF.

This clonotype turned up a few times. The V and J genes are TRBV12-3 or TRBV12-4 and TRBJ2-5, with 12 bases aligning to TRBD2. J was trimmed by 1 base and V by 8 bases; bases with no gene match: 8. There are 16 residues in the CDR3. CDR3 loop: CASASGGVLAQETQYF. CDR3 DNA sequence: TGTGCCAGCGCTAGCGGGGGGGTGTTGGCCCAAGAGACCCAGTACTTC.

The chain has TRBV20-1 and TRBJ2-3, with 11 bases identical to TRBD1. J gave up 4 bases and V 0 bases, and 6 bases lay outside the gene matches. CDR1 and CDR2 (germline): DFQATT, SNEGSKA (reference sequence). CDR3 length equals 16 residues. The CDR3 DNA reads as TGCAGTGCTAGAGATATTGGGACAGGGGGGGCAGATACGCAGTATTTT. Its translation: CSARDIGTGGADTQYF.

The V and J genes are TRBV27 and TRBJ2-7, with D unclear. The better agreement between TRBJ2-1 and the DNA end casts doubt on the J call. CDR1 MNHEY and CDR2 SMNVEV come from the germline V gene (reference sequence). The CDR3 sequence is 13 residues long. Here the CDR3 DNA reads TGTGCCAGCAGTGTTGGCAGCTCCTACGAGCAGTTCTTC. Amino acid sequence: CASSVGSSYEQFF.

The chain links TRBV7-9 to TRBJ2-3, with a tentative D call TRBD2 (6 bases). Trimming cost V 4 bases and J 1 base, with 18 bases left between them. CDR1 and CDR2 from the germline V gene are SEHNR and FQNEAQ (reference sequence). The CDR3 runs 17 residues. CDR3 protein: CASSSTPGARGTDTQYF. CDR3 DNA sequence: TGTGCCAGCAGCTCAACGCCGGGAGCGAGGGGCACAGATACGCAGTATTTT. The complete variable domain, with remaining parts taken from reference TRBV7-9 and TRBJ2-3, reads DTGVSQNPRHKITKRGQNVTFRCDPISEHNRLYWYRQTLGQGPEFLTYFQNEAQLEKSRLLSDRFSAERPKGSFSTLEIQRTEQGDSAMYLCASSSTPGARGTDTQYFGPGTRLTVL.

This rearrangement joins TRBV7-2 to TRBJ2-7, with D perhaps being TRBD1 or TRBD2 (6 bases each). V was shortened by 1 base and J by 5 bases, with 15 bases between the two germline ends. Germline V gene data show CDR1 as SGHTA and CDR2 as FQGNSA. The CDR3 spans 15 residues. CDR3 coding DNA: TGTGCCAGCAGCTTAGATCAGGGGAGGAGCGACGAGCAGTACTTC. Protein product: CASSLDQGRSDEQYF.

The CDR3 region is CASKEGARGVNGYTF. CDR3 coding DNA: TGTGCCAGCAAGGAGGGGGCGCGTGGGGTGAATGGCTACACCTTC. The chain uses TRBV28 and TRBJ1-2; 7 bases fit TRBD1. CDR1 is MDHEN, CDR2 SYDVKM, per germline. The ends lost 7 bases at V and 6 bases at J; junction bases unmatched: 14. The CDR3 spans 15 residues.

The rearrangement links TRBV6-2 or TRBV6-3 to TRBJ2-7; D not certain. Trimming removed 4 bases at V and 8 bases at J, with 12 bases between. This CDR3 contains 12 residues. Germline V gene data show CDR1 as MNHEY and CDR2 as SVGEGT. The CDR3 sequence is CASSSYLAKQYF. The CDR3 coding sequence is TGTGCCAGCAGTTCATATCTCGCCAAGCAGTACTTC.

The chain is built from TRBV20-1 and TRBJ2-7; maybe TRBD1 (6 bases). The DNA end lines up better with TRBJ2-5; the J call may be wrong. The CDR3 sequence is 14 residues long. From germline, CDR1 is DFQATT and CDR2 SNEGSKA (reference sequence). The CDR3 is CSARLALTGETQYF. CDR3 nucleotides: TGCAGTGCTAGATTAGCCCTGACAGGAGAGACCCAGTACTTC.

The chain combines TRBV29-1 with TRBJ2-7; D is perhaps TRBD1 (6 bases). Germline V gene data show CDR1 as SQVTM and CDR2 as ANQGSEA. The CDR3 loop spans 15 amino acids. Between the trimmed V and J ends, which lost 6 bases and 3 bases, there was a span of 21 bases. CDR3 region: CSVGERSGTRYEQYF. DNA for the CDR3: TGCAGCGTGGGGGAGCGGTCAGGGACACGCTACGAGCAGTACTTC.

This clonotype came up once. The CDR3 region is CASSTLTSPWREQYF. DNA of the CDR3: TGTGCCAGCAGCACCTTGACTTCCCCGTGGAGAGAGCAGTACTTC. The gene calls are TRBV6-5 and TRBJ2-5; D is unclear. Germline CDR1 is MNHEY and CDR2 is SVGAGI. Trimming removed 6 bases from V and 11 bases from J, with 25 bases in between. The CDR3 runs 15 residues.

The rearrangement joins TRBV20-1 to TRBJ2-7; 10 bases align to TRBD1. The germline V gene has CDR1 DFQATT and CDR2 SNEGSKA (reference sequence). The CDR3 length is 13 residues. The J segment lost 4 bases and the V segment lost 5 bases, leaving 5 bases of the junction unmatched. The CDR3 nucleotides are TGCAGTGCTGGTAGACAGGGGGCATACGAGCAGTACTTC. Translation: CSAGRQGAYEQYF.

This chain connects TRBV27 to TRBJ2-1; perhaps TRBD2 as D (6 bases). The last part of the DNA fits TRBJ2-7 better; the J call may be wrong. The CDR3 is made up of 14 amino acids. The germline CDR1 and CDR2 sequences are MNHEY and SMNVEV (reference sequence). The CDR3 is CASSLRGGYNEQYF. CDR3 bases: TGTGCCAGCAGTCTGCGGGGAGGATACAATGAGCAGTACTTC.

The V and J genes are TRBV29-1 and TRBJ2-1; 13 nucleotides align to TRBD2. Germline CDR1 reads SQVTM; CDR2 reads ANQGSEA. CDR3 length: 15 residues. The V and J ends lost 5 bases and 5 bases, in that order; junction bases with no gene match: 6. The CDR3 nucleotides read TGCAGCGTTTTACTAGCGGGGGGGCCCCACAATGAGCAGTTCTTC. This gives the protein CSVLLAGGPHNEQFF.

CDR3 protein: CASSYTRGSYNSPLHF. CDR3 DNA sequence: TGTGCCAGCAGCTATACGAGGGGTTCCTATAATTCACCCCTCCACTTT. The gene calls are TRBV7-2 and TRBJ1-6, with TRBD1 as a possible D gene (5 bases). Trimming shortened V by 4 bases and J by 1 base, and 11 bases separated the two germline ends. Germline V lookup: CDR1 SGHTA, CDR2 FQGNSA. This CDR3 has 16 amino acids.

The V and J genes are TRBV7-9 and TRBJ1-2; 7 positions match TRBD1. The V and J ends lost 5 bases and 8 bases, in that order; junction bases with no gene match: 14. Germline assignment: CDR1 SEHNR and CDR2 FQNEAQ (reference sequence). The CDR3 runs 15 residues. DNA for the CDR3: TGTGCCAGCAGCGCGACCACCGACAGGGAGAGGGGCTACACCTTC. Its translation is CASSATTDRERGYTF.

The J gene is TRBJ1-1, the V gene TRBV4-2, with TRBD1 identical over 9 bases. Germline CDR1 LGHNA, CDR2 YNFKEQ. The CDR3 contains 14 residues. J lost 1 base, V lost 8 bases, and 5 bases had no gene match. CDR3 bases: TGTGCCAGCCGGGGGGACAGGGCGAACACTGAAGCTTTCTTT. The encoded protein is CASRGDRANTEAFF.

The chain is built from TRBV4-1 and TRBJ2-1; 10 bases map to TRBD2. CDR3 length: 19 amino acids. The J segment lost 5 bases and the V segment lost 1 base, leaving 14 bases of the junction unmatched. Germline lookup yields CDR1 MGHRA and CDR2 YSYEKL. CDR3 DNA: TGCGCCAGCAGCCAAGTTCAGAACTTTGGACTAGCGGCGCACAATGAGCAGTTCTTC. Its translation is CASSQVQNFGLAAHNEQFF.

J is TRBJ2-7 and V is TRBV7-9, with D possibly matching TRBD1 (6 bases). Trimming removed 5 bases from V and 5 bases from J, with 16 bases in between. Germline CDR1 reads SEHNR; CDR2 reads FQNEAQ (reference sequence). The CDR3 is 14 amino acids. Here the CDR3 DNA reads TGTGCCAGCAGCCTGGGGGCAGGGGACAACGAGCAGTACTTC. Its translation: CASSLGAGDNEQYF.

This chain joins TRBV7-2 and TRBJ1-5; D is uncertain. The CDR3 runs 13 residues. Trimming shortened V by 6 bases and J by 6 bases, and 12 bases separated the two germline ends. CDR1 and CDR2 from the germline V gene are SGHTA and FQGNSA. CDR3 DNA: TGTGCCAGCAGTCAGCGTCGGTTTCAGCCCCAGCATTTT. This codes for CASSQRRFQPQHF. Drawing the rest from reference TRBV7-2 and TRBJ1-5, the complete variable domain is GAGVSQSPSNKVTEKGKDVELRCDPISGHTALYWYRQSLGQGLEFLIYFQGNSAPDKSGLPSDRFSAERTGGSVSTLTIQRTQQEDSAVYLCASSQRRFQPQHFGDGTRLSIL.